The 19 T cell receptor beta chains listed next were all sequenced from one sample in a study of response to subunit inactivated influenza vaccine. One entry per CDR3 protein results from TCRdb running MiXCR on the RT-PCR reads. This table has 150,000 to 200,000 distinct CDR3 sequences, 10% to 15% appearing once. This sample was also put to use in a study of T cells expressing NK-cell markers. That report notes: The authors generated TCR beta cDNA through 5'RACE template switching with UMIs.

Sequencing was performed on CD8+ T cells sorted from PBMCs, taken 11 to 12 days after vaccination. All receptors derive from a man in his fifties who received an inactivated influenza vaccine.

V gene TRBV6-1 combines with J gene TRBJ2-1; 7 bases map to TRBD2. Per germline, CDR1 MNHNS and CDR2 SASEGT. CDR3 size: 14 residues. With V trimmed by 6 bases and J by 4 bases, 6 bases remained unmatched. CDR3 residues: CASSGSGRYNEQFF. The CDR3 DNA reads as TGTGCCAGCAGCGGTTCCGGGAGGTACAATGAGCAGTTCTTC.

This clonotype was counted at least ten times. The V gene is TRBV4-2, the J gene TRBJ2-7, with D perhaps matching TRBD1 (5 bases). Germline loops: CDR1 LGHNA, CDR2 YNFKEQ. The CDR3 length is 16 residues. Trimming left V 0 bases short and J 0 bases short, with 12 bases between. CDR3 bases: TGTGCCAGCAGCCAAGAAGGGGTCCAAAGCTCCTACGAGCAGTACTTC. Its protein is CASSQEGVQSSYEQYF.

This clonotype was seen a handful of times. This chain uses TRBV7-9 with TRBJ1-1; no clear D. Deletions cut 5 bases from V and 4 bases from J, with 14 bases between. The CDR3 totals 14 residues. The germline V gene has CDR1 SEHNR and CDR2 FQNEAQ (reference sequence). CDR3 bases: TGTGCCAGCAGCCTCGTGATGGCAGGCACTGAAGCTTTCTTT. Its translation: CASSLVMAGTEAFF.

This chain links TRBV29-1 with TRBJ2-2; the D gene is possibly TRBD1 (5 bases). There are 15 residues in the CDR3. V was cut by 5 bases and J by 2 bases, with 15 bases left in between. The germline V gene encodes CDR1 SQVTM and CDR2 ANQGSEA. CDR3 DNA sequence: TGCAGCGTTCTCGGACACCAGGAAAACACCGGGGAGCTGTTTTTT. It is translated as CSVLGHQENTGELFF.

This clonotype came up a few times. The chain uses TRBV14 and TRBJ2-5; no firm D call. Per the germline V gene, CDR1 is SGHDN and CDR2 is FVKESK. The CDR3 runs to 17 residues. V was clipped by 0 bases and J by 3 bases, with 17 bases between them. The CDR3 loop is CASSQDSGRSSKETQYF. The CDR3 DNA reads TGTGCCAGCAGCCAAGATTCGGGTCGGAGTTCCAAAGAGACCCAGTACTTC.

The chain uses TRBV9 and TRBJ2-2; D remains unclear. The CDR3 contains 17 residues. The germline V gene encodes CDR1 SGDLS and CDR2 YYNGEE. Trimming took 1 base from V and 4 from J, leaving 17 bases between them. DNA of the CDR3: TGTGCCAGCAGCGTATCTACACAGCCTCAAACCACCGGGGAGCTGTTTTTT. This sequence encodes CASSVSTQPQTTGELFF.

The J gene is TRBJ2-5, the V gene TRBV3-1; D remains ambiguous. The germline V gene has CDR1 LGHDT and CDR2 YNNKEL (reference sequence). This CDR3 has 16 residues. V gave up 0 bases and J gave up 1 base, with 12 bases separating them. The CDR3: CASSQDYPNIQETQYF. Written as DNA, the CDR3 is TGTGCCAGCAGCCAAGACTACCCAAACATCCAAGAGACCCAGTACTTC.

This clonotype has a count of ten or more. The CDR3 sequence: CASSPPRGRGLAGAPYEQYF. The CDR3 DNA follows: TGCGCCAGCAGCCCCCCAAGGGGCCGGGGACTAGCGGGAGCTCCCTACGAGCAGTACTTC. The genes are TRBV4-3 and TRBJ2-7, with 14 positions matching TRBD2. The CDR3 sequence is 20 residues long. The V gene end was trimmed by 4 bases and the J gene end by 2 bases; junction bases not matched to a gene: 16. The germline V gene encodes CDR1 LGHNA and CDR2 YSLEER.

The chain couples TRBV4-2 to TRBJ2-3; perhaps D is TRBD1 or TRBD2 (6 bases each). CDR3 length: 16 amino acids. Trimming took 1 base from V and 3 from J, leaving 14 bases between them. The V gene's germline CDR1 is LGHNA and CDR2 YNFKEQ. The CDR3 sequence: CASSQGGLAITDTQYF. CDR3 DNA sequence: TGTGCCAGCAGCCAAGGGGGGCTAGCGATTACAGATACGCAGTATTTT.

This clonotype was picked up a small number of times. The chain links TRBV4-1 to TRBJ2-5; D perhaps matches TRBD1 (5 bases). V was trimmed by 1 base and J by 5 bases, leaving 14 bases between them. Germline values: CDR1 MGHRA, CDR2 YSYEKL. CDR3 length: 15 residues. The CDR3 bases are TGCGCCAGCAGCCAAGTTGCAGGGAATAGCGAGACCCAGTACTTC. Residues: CASSQVAGNSETQYF.

This sequence joins TRBV25-1 and TRBJ2-2; tentatively, D is TRBD2 (7 bases). The CDR3 runs to 16 residues. Trimming cost V 3 bases and J 4 bases, with 15 bases left between them. Germline CDR1 is MGHDK and CDR2 is SYGVNS. CDR3 nucleotide sequence: TGTGCCAGCAGTGACCTACAGGGCGGGGGCACCGGGGAGCTGTTTTTT. This gives the protein CASSDLQGGGTGELFF.

The genes are TRBV29-1 and TRBJ2-7; 8 positions match TRBD1. Germline V lookup: CDR1 SQVTM, CDR2 ANQGSEA. The CDR3 contains 16 residues. J was trimmed by 5 bases and V by 1 base; bases with no gene match: 13. The CDR3 reads CSVEVVGDLQGDEQYF. The CDR3 bases are TGCAGCGTTGAAGTAGTGGGGGATTTACAGGGGGACGAGCAGTACTTC.

This clonotype was recorded many times. The rearrangement links TRBV29-1 to TRBJ1-1; tentative D call: TRBD1 (5 bases). Germline CDR1 SQVTM, CDR2 ANQGSEA. V lost 5 bases and J 5 bases, leaving 21 bases between the germline ends. The CDR3 runs 15 residues. CDR3 bases: TGCAGCGTTCATTCAAACCCCAGGGTGGTGACTGAAGCTTTCTTT. Translating it yields CSVHSNPRVVTEAFF. Full variable domain (remainder filled in from reference TRBV29-1 and TRBJ1-1): SAVISQKPSRDICQRGTSLTIQCQVDSQVTMMFWYRQQPGQSLTLIATANQGSEATYESGFVIDKFPISRPNLTFSTLTVSNMSPEDSSIYLCSVHSNPRVVTEAFFGQGTRLTVV.

The J gene is TRBJ2-2, the V gene TRBV5-1; TRBD2 agrees at 10 bases. Germline lookup yields CDR1 SGHRS and CDR2 YFSETQ. The trim removed 1 base at V and 4 bases at J, leaving 4 bases unmatched. This CDR3 is 16 amino acids long. CDR3 nucleotide sequence: TGCGCCAGCAGCTTGACTAGCGGGGTGGTCACCGGGGAGCTGTTTTTT. Encoded protein: CASSLTSGVVTGELFF.

This clonotype was found a few times. The chain links TRBV19 to TRBJ1-2, with a tentative D call TRBD1 (6 bases). V gave up 7 bases and J gave up 2 bases, with 14 bases separating them. Germline CDR1 is LNHDA and CDR2 is SQIVND (reference sequence). CDR3 length equals 14 residues. The CDR3 DNA reads TGTGCCAGTACACGGAGAGGGGGAAACTATGGCTACACCTTC. This gives the protein CASTRRGGNYGYTF. Using reference TRBV19 and TRBJ1-2 for the parts outside the CDR3, the full variable domain is DGGITQSPKYLFRKEGQNVTLSCEQNLNHDAMYWYRQDPGQGLRLIYYSQIVNDFQKGDIAEGYSVSREKKESFPLTVTSAQKNPTAFYLCASTRRGGNYGYTFGSGTRLTVV.

This clonotype was counted only a few times. The rearrangement joins TRBV7-8 to TRBJ2-3; the match to TRBD2 covers 15 bases. The CDR3 loop spans 16 amino acids. From germline, CDR1 is SGHVS and CDR2 FQNEAQ. The junction had 5 bases not matched to a gene; V was cut back by 8 bases and J by 2 bases. The CDR3 region has the DNA TGTGCCAGCGCCGGGACTAGCGGGGGGCCCACAGATACGCAGTATTTT. Protein product: CASAGTSGGPTDTQYF.

This clonotype was counted a few times. The chain joins TRBV11-2 to TRBJ2-3; either TRBD1 or TRBD2 may supply D (5 bases each). The CDR3 is 14 residues long. V was shortened by 6 bases and J by 4 bases, with 14 bases between the two germline ends. Germline lookup yields CDR1 SGHAT and CDR2 FQNNGV. CDR3 bases: TGTGCCAGCAGTATCTTATTGGGGGCAGATACGCAGTATTTT. Protein sequence: CASSILLGADTQYF.

This clonotype was recorded a few times. This chain connects TRBV15 to TRBJ2-1; no clear D gene. V lost 2 bases to trimming and J lost 7 bases, with 15 bases between them. This CDR3 is built from 15 residues. Looked up from germline, CDR1 is LNHNV and CDR2 is YYDKDF (reference sequence). The CDR3 DNA follows: TGTGCCACCAGCAGATCCTCCGGGCCCGGTAATGAGCAGTTCTTC. This sequence encodes CATSRSSGPGNEQFF.

The genes are TRBV20-1 and TRBJ2-7, with TRBD2 matching 9 bases. J was trimmed by 4 bases and V by 7 bases; bases with no gene match: 11. Germline-derived CDR1 and CDR2 are DFQATT and SNEGSKA (reference sequence). This CDR3 has 14 amino acids. This CDR3 is CSVKEVAGVYEQYF. The CDR3 DNA follows: TGCAGTGTAAAAGAGGTAGCGGGAGTTTACGAGCAGTACTTC.